The 7 T cell receptor beta chains given below trace back to one sample, sequenced in a study of blood T cells in healthy people across ages. Combining a sample-barcoded 5' primer with a J-beta primer mix, a second PCR ran for roughly 6 to 12 cycles. TCRdb recomputed calls from the 5' RACE reads with MiXCR, one row per CDR3 protein. Here the sample spans 1.6 million or so distinct CDR3 sequences, 34% being singletons. Sequencing was performed on blood. The receptors shown here come from a young woman in good health.

The chain uses TRBV12-3 or TRBV12-4 and TRBJ1-4, with D tentatively TRBD1 (5 bases). CDR3 length: 14 residues. Trimming stripped 1 base from V and 8 bases from J, with 11 bases between. Here the CDR3 reads CASSLVPGSEKLFF. CDR3 DNA: TGTGCCAGCAGTTTAGTCCCAGGGTCGGAAAAACTGTTTTTT.

The chain is built from TRBV28 and TRBJ2-4; possibly TRBD1 for D (5 bases). V was shortened by 5 bases and J by 0 bases, with 11 bases between the two germline ends. The CDR3 runs to 15 residues. The V gene's germline CDR1 is MDHEN and CDR2 SYDVKM. The CDR3 DNA is TGTGCCAGCAGTGACCTGACAGTAGCCAAAAACATTCAGTACTTC. Translated: CASSDLTVAKNIQYF.

This clonotype was recorded a few times. The chain employs TRBV6-2 or TRBV6-3 and TRBJ2-7; 9 nucleotides agree with TRBD2. V was pared by 7 bases and J by 0 bases, with 4 bases of the junction left unmatched. The V gene's germline CDR1 is MNHEY and CDR2 SVGEGT. This CDR3 is 14 amino acids long. The CDR3 here is CASIAGGSSYEQYF. The CDR3 DNA sequence: TGTGCCAGCATCGCGGGGGGGAGCTCCTACGAGCAGTACTTC.

The J gene is TRBJ1-5, the V gene TRBV20-1; TRBD1 is a possible D gene (5 bases). Germline assignment: CDR1 DFQATT and CDR2 SNEGSKA (reference sequence). The CDR3 is 13 amino acids. The V end lost 8 bases, the J end lost 7 bases, and 18 bases lay between the germline ends. CDR3 amino acids: CSNVDMGNQPQHF. The CDR3 DNA is TGCAGTAACGTGGACATGGGGAACCAGCCCCAGCATTTT.

V gene TRBV10-1 combines with J gene TRBJ2-3; a possible D gene is TRBD2 (5 bases). CDR1 is WNHNN, CDR2 SYGVQD, per germline (reference sequence). The CDR3 covers 15 residues. V was pared by 2 bases and J by 1 base, with 10 bases between. CDR3 nucleotide sequence: TGCGCCAGCAGTGAGCCGAAAGCGGGCACAGATACGCAGTATTTT. Amino acids: CASSEPKAGTDTQYF.

This sequence joins TRBV20-1 and TRBJ2-1; D possibly corresponds to TRBD2 (5 bases). CDR1 and CDR2 (germline): DFQATT, SNEGSKA (reference sequence). V was shortened by 3 bases and J by 4 bases, with 16 bases between the two germline ends. The CDR3 runs to 15 residues. CDR3 DNA sequence: TGCAGTGCTAGGGGGTTCGGGAAGCCATACAATGAGCAGTTCTTC. Amino acid sequence: CSARGFGKPYNEQFF.

V and J are TRBV5-1 and TRBJ2-3; D not certain. With 7 bases removed from V and 2 bases from J, the gap between germline ends came to 17 bases. The CDR3 sequence is 15 residues long. The germline CDR1 and CDR2 sequences are SGHRS and YFSETQ. CDR3 amino acids: CASYVGEALTDTQYF. CDR3 nucleotide sequence: TGCGCCAGCTACGTCGGAGAGGCTCTCACAGATACGCAGTATTTT.